The 24 T cell receptor beta chains listed next were all sequenced from one sample in a study of cytomegalovirus exposure and HLA in healthy donors. 13 Jbeta primers and 60 Vbeta primers were used for the PCR. Sequencing used immunoSEQ multiplex PCR; TCRdb keeps in-frame clones, though not all of them. The table includes 150,000 or so clones, less than 80% detected once. Sample: PBMCs. These receptors all come from a man aged 30-40 years in good health and CMV-seronegative.

The chain is built from TRBV2 and TRBJ2-7; D is possibly TRBD2 (7 bases). V was clipped by 3 bases and J by 2 bases, with 11 bases between them. The CDR3 has 14 amino acids. The germline gives CDR1 SNHLY, CDR2 FYNNEI. The CDR3 region has the DNA TGTGCCAGCAGTGACAGGGGAGGGACCTACGAGCAGTACTTC. It yields the protein CASSDRGGTYEQYF.

The V call is TRBV2, the J call TRBJ2-7; the D gene is possibly TRBD1 (6 bases). The V end lost 2 bases, the J end lost 3 bases, and 14 bases lay between the germline ends. The CDR3 sequence is 15 residues long. The germline CDR1 and CDR2 sequences are SNHLY and FYNNEI. The CDR3 nucleotides read TGTGCCAGCAGTGAATTTTGGGCAGGGGTCTACGAGCAGTACTTC. It yields the protein CASSEFWAGVYEQYF. Full variable domain (missing parts from reference TRBV2 and TRBJ2-7): EPEVTQTPSHQVTQMGQEVILRCVPISNHLYFYWYRQILGQKVEFLVSFYNNEISEKSEIFDDQFSVERPDGSNFTLKIRSTKLEDSAMYFCASSEFWAGVYEQYFGPGTRLTVT.

The chain joins TRBV6-1 to TRBJ1-2, with 8 bases lining up with TRBD1. This CDR3 has 15 amino acids. The germline V gene has CDR1 MNHNS and CDR2 SASEGT. J lost 4 bases, V lost 4 bases, and 8 bases had no gene match. In DNA, the CDR3 is TGTGCCAGCAGTGCCTTGGACAGGGCGGGCTATGGCTACACCTTC. This codes for CASSALDRAGYGYTF.

The rearrangement joins TRBV30 to TRBJ2-7; 12 nucleotides align to TRBD2. Looked up from germline, CDR1 is GTSNPN and CDR2 is SVGIG (reference sequence). The CDR3 consists of 15 residues. Trimming at V came to 3 bases and at J to 4 bases, leaving 7 bases not matched to a gene. CDR3 sequence: CAWSTPSGGAYEQYF. In DNA, the CDR3 is TGTGCCTGGAGCACCCCTAGCGGGGGGGCGTACGAGCAGTACTTC.

The J gene is TRBJ2-5, the V gene TRBV11-2; a possible D gene is TRBD1 (6 bases). Trimming removed 1 base at V and 1 base at J, with 13 bases between. Germline values: CDR1 SGHAT, CDR2 FQNNGV. This CDR3 comprises 16 residues. This chain's CDR3 is CASSLGAGARQETQYF. The CDR3 DNA sequence: TGTGCCAGCAGCTTAGGGGCAGGGGCTCGCCAAGAGACCCAGTACTTC.

This chain uses TRBV19 with TRBJ2-7, with a tentative D call TRBD1 (5 bases). V lost 3 bases and J 4 bases, leaving 16 bases between the germline ends. Germline CDR1 reads LNHDA; CDR2 reads SQIVND (reference sequence). The CDR3 is made up of 15 amino acids. The CDR3 loop reads CASSMGQRGLYEQYF. The CDR3 DNA reads TGTGCCAGTAGTATGGGGCAGAGAGGCCTTTACGAGCAGTACTTC.

The V call is TRBV7-2, the J call TRBJ2-1, with 14 bases that match TRBD2. Trimming removed 6 bases from V and 5 bases from J; junction bases left unmatched: 6. The CDR3 contains 16 residues. Germline CDR1 is SGHTA and CDR2 is FQGNSA. CDR3: CASSRTSGGINNEQFF. DNA of the CDR3: TGTGCCAGCAGTCGGACTAGCGGGGGGATTAACAATGAGCAGTTCTTC.

The table lists this clone with a count of one. The chain combines TRBV19 with TRBJ2-7, with TRBD1 matching 9 bases. Per the germline V gene, CDR1 is LNHDA and CDR2 is SQIVND (reference sequence). The V segment lost 2 bases and the J segment 5 bases; nucleotides outside the gene matches: 7. There are 15 residues in the CDR3. Written as DNA, the CDR3 is TGTGCCAGTAGTATAAGAGACAGGGGGTTTGACGAGCAGTACTTC. Residues: CASSIRDRGFDEQYF.

The V and J genes are TRBV27 and TRBJ1-4; D not certain. Germline CDR1 and CDR2: MNHEY and SMNVEV (reference sequence). The CDR3 contains 15 residues. The V end lost 3 bases, the J end lost 7 bases, and 15 bases lay between the germline ends. For the CDR3, the DNA is TGTGCCAGCAGTTTTGCGGCTTTACGTGGTGAAAAACTGTTTTTT. Residues: CASSFAALRGEKLFF. The full variable domain, rest sourced from reference TRBV27 and TRBJ1-4, is EAQVTQNPRYLITVTGKKLTVTCSQNMNHEYMSWYRQDPGLGLRQIYYSMNVEVTDKGDVPEGYKVSRKEKRNFPLILESPSPNQTSLYFCASSFAALRGEKLFFGSGTQLSVL.

The chain combines TRBV19 with TRBJ1-1, with D maybe TRBD1 (6 bases). The CDR3 spans 15 residues. CDR1 is LNHDA and CDR2 is SQIVND in the germline V gene (reference sequence). V was cut by 5 bases and J by 4 bases, with 17 bases left in between. The CDR3, as DNA: TGTGCCAGTAGTCCCTTTACAGGGAGGGGCACTGAAGCTTTCTTT. This encodes CASSPFTGRGTEAFF.

The table lists this clone with a count of one. The chain joins TRBV5-6 to TRBJ2-1; D uncertain. Trimming pared 4 bases from V and 2 bases from J, leaving 10 bases between. Germline loops: CDR1 SGHDT, CDR2 YYEEEE. The CDR3 sequence is 14 residues long. The chain's CDR3 is CASSQRGAYNEQFF. In DNA, the CDR3 is TGTGCCAGCAGCCAGCGCGGAGCCTACAATGAGCAGTTCTTC.

The J gene is TRBJ2-3, the V gene TRBV10-3; 11 positions agree with TRBD1. With 6 bases clipped from V and 5 bases from J, the junction kept 22 bases outside the gene matches. Germline V gene data show CDR1 as ENHRY and CDR2 as SYGVKD. This CDR3 comprises 20 residues. The CDR3 spells CAISEPGQGAGLMAVDTQYF. In DNA form, the CDR3 reads TGTGCCATCAGCGAACCCGGACAGGGGGCGGGACTGATGGCGGTAGATACGCAGTATTTT.

The chain couples TRBV7-2 to TRBJ2-2, with D possibly TRBD1 on 6 matching bases. Germline CDR1 is SGHTA and CDR2 is FQGNSA. V shed 5 bases and J shed 8 bases, with 15 bases lying between them. There are 14 residues in the CDR3. The CDR3 region is CASSPWWGRGELFF. Here the CDR3 DNA reads TGTGCCAGCAGCCCATGGTGGGGGCGGGGGGAGCTGTTTTTT.

The chain couples TRBV28 to TRBJ2-7; TRBD1 matches at 7 bases. The CDR3 extends over 15 amino acids. V trimming: 5 bases; J trimming: 2 bases; junction bases outside the gene matches: 9. Germline-derived CDR1 and CDR2 are MDHEN and SYDVKM. CDR3 coding DNA: TGTGCCAGCAGTACCCTCCGGGACAGTACCTACGAGCAGTACTTC. This translates into CASSTLRDSTYEQYF.

V is TRBV30 and J is TRBJ1-2; D not resolved. Germline V gene sequence: CDR1 GTSNPN, CDR2 SVGIG (reference sequence). This CDR3 has 14 amino acids. Trimming cost V 8 bases and J 0 bases, with 16 bases left between them. The CDR3 sequence is CAPRRPGTNYGYTF. In nucleotides, the CDR3 is TGTGCCCCACGACGGCCAGGAACTAACTATGGCTACACCTTC.

V usage is TRBV27 and J usage is TRBJ2-5; D is undetermined. TRBJ2-7 explains the end of the DNA better; the J call may be wrong. Germline assignment: CDR1 MNHEY and CDR2 SMNVEV (reference sequence). The CDR3 consists of 14 residues. This chain's CDR3 is CASSLSTPSYEQYF. CDR3 nucleotides: TGTGCCAGCAGTTTGAGTACGCCTTCCTACGAGCAGTACTTC.

J is TRBJ2-1 and V is TRBV20-1; D gene uncertain. From germline, CDR1 is DFQATT and CDR2 SNEGSKA (reference sequence). The V gene lost 3 bases and the J gene lost 7 bases, with 4 bases spanning the gap. The CDR3 runs 10 residues. CDR3 nucleotide sequence: TGCAGTGCTAGCTTTAATGAGCAGTTCTTC. Protein: CSASFNEQFF.

The gene calls are TRBV7-2 and TRBJ2-7, with D possibly being TRBD1 (5 bases). The V and J ends lost 1 base and 0 bases respectively, with 10 bases between them. The germline V gene has CDR1 SGHTA and CDR2 FQGNSA. The CDR3 loop spans 15 amino acids. Here the CDR3 DNA reads TGTGCCAGCAGCTTAGACAGGAGCTACTCCTACGAGCAGTACTTC. Its protein is CASSLDRSYSYEQYF.

The rearrangement links TRBV6-1 to TRBJ1-5; the D gene is possibly TRBD1 (6 bases). Trimming took off 1 base at V and 6 bases at J, with 13 bases between the two ends. The CDR3 spans 15 residues. CDR1 is MNHNS, CDR2 SASEGT, per germline. The CDR3 bases are TGTGCCAGCAGTGAAGGAGCGGGGGGCGTTCAGCCCCAGCATTTT. Residues: CASSEGAGGVQPQHF.

This clone was recorded a few times. The genes are TRBV27 and TRBJ2-1; weak D call: TRBD2 (6 bases). Germline V CDR1 and CDR2: MNHEY, SMNVEV (reference sequence). The CDR3 has 13 residues. The V end was cut by 5 bases, the J end by 10 bases, with 15 bases between. The CDR3 region has the DNA TGTGCCAGCAGTCCCTCCCTCGCGGGGGAGCAGTTCTTC. This translates into CASSPSLAGEQFF.

The V call is TRBV7-2, the J call TRBJ2-1; 10 nucleotides agree with TRBD2. CDR3 length: 15 residues. J was trimmed by 4 bases and V by 5 bases; bases with no gene match: 5. The germline V gene encodes CDR1 SGHTA and CDR2 FQGNSA. CDR3 loop: CASSPAAGGYNEQFF. CDR3 in DNA: TGTGCCAGCAGCCCGGCAGCGGGGGGGTACAATGAGCAGTTCTTC. The full variable domain, in which reference TRBV7-2 and TRBJ2-1 provide the parts outside the CDR3, is GAGVSQSPSNKVTEKGKDVELRCDPISGHTALYWYRQSLGQGLEFLIYFQGNSAPDKSGLPSDRFSAERTGGSVSTLTIQRTQQEDSAVYLCASSPAAGGYNEQFFGPGTRLTVL.

This chain connects TRBV28 to TRBJ1-2, with a possible D match to TRBD1 (6 bases). The V end lost 5 bases, the J end lost 2 bases, and 15 bases lay between the germline ends. Germline CDR1 MDHEN, CDR2 SYDVKM. The CDR3 contains 15 residues. The CDR3 DNA reads TGTGCCAGCAGTCCCCTGTCTACAGGGAACTATGGCTACACCTTC. Translating it yields CASSPLSTGNYGYTF.

This clone showed up just once. The J gene is TRBJ1-2, the V gene TRBV7-2, with 9 bases matching TRBD1. The trim removed 5 bases at V and 4 bases at J, leaving 5 bases unmatched. Germline loops: CDR1 SGHTA, CDR2 FQGNSA. The CDR3 spans 14 residues. CDR3 in amino acids: CASSTGDRVYGYTF. CDR3 bases: TGTGCCAGCAGCACAGGGGACAGGGTCTATGGCTACACCTTC.

This clone was counted once. V is TRBV5-4 and J is TRBJ1-1; TRBD1 might be the D (5 bases). The V gene's germline CDR1 is SGHNT and CDR2 YYREEE (reference sequence). Trimming pared 2 bases from V and 5 bases from J, leaving 10 bases between. This CDR3 is built from 13 residues. CDR3 nucleotide sequence: TGTGCCAGCAGCTTTCACGGGGGTACTGAAGCTTTCTTT. Translating it yields CASSFHGGTEAFF.